This T cell receptor beta chain was retrieved from a study of blood T cell repertoires in COVID-19 (dated by TCRdb to about 2020). Some background on the complete study: Samples covering the acute and convalescent phases of COVID-19 were provided by collaborators in the United States, Italy and Spain. The prospective study material was composed of cDNA or gDNA derived from T cells, B-cell-depleted T cells, or PBMCs. A de-identified subject ID, COVID-19 status, age in years and sex were almost always included in the sample metadata. Deeply sampled blood TCRbeta repertoires from subjects exposed to, actively infected with, or recovered from COVID-19 were included in the dataset. The samples were drawn from two sources: the first 160 participants of the ongoing ImmuneRACE study, and 1,254 subjects contributed by 6 global collaborators. The repertoires were made available in a free public database intended to serve as a resource for research on the immune response to SARS-CoV-2. Where available, HLA class I and class II types were taken from metadata supplied by the sample provider and were not determined by assay-based typing. The research as a whole found: The amount of clinical and demographic metadata varied by source and participant and was provided uncurated.

The immunoSEQ Assay, a bias-controlled multiplex PCR, was used to amplify TCRbeta CDR3 regions from genomic DNA. Under the source paper's analysis protocol: Within the assay, amplification of reference gene primers was used to estimate how many nucleated cells each sample contained. Sequence reads were collapsed and filtered to measure the absolute abundance of every unique TCRbeta CDR3 rearrangement. For each sample, productive Simpson clonality was calculated as the square root of Simpson's diversity index over productive rearrangements. This immuneACCESS table, as held by TCRdb, lists in-frame sequences with V and J called but not all clones. Of the missing ones, under half trace to an unresolved V gene in checked studies; the others have no known cause. The V and J calls and clone size were taken over from that table, and D and trimming were inferred from the DNA. This sample comprises a few hundred thousand clones, roughly 84% of them detected only once. The ten most abundant clones make up over 1.5% of the sample.

Each collaborating institution followed its own protocols to collect whole blood in K2EDTA tubes. For TCRbeta analysis, collaborators shipped samples as frozen whole blood, isolated PBMCs, or DNA extracted from either of those sample types. This clone was seen once. Its antigen is still unknown. No much larger clonotype is one base removed from it; base qualities were not supplied. V ends up 0 bases short and J 6 bases short, with an unmatched junction base count of 3. Including cysteine and phenylalanine, the CDR3 has 15 amino acids. Of the read, only the CDR3 DNA is kept; its 45 bases are in frame from base 1. For CDR1 and CDR2, the germline V gene (reference sequence) lists SGHNT and YYREEE.

Sequencing was carried out using peripheral blood. The TCR originated in a man in his forties with active or convalescent COVID-19. The chain links TRBV5-4 with TRBJ2-2; TRBD1 lines up with 9 middle nucleotides. CDR3 protein: CASSLGTGVAGELFF. The DNA is as follows: TGTGCCAGCAGCTTGGGGACAGGGGTAGCCGGGGAGCTGTTTTTT.